The clone carrying this T cell receptor beta chain was observed at least ten times. The TCRbeta library was prepared with unique molecular identifiers. TCRdb analysed the PCR reads with MiXCR anew, one entry per CDR3 protein. The sample contains hundreds of thousands of distinct CDR3 sequences, about 10% of which appear only once. This record comes from a study of T-cell reconstitution after alpha-beta-depleted transplantation in children. V dropped 6 bases and J dropped 0 bases, with 9 bases sitting between them. The CDR3 has 13 residues. Germline V lookup: CDR1 KGHSH, CDR2 LQKENI. The sequence was collected from a human donor who donated a stem cell graft to a child with SCID. Sequencing was performed on PBMCs from the stem cell graft donor, taken from the stem cell graft. The chain links TRBV18 to TRBJ2-7, with D maybe TRBD2 (6 bases). In DNA, the CDR3 is TGTGCCAGCTCGGAGGGGAGCTCCTACGAGCAGTACTTC. Translated: CASSEGSSYEQYF.